The TCR beta chain under discussion was sequenced for a study of blood T cell repertoires in COVID-19. Study as a whole: Samples taken during acute and convalescent COVID-19 were collected in the United States, Italy and Spain. The analysed material was cDNA or gDNA that came from T cells, B-cell-depleted T cells, or PBMCs.

Authors' analysis steps: Researchers report that nucleated cell counts were estimated from reference gene primer amplification. Sequencing used immunoSEQ multiplex PCR; TCRdb keeps in-frame clones, though not all of them. Clonal size and the V and J genes are those of that table, whereas D and trimming came from the DNA. The sample has approximately 400,000 clones, around 88% seen once; the top ten hold around an eighth. Regarding this clone: This sample also contains other DNA sequences that code for the same CDR3.

The V segment lost 1 base and the J segment 2 bases; nucleotides outside the gene matches: 2. The CDR3 spans 15 residues. Germline V lookup: CDR1 LNHDA, CDR2 SQIVND (reference sequence). Seattle patients were enrolled while actively infected and followed longitudinally. The V call is TRBV19, the J call TRBJ2-7, with 10 bases lining up with TRBD1. Sample: peripheral blood. The sequence was obtained from a woman aged 45-65 years with COVID-19, enrolled during active disease. This chain's CDR3 is CASSIGDRGPYEQYF. Here the CDR3 DNA reads TGTGCCAGTAGTATAGGGGACAGGGGCCCCTACGAGCAGTACTTC.